A selection of T cell receptor beta chains follows, all from one sample in a study of regulatory T cells in long-lasting Graves disease. From the multiplex PCR reads, TCRdb called clonotypes with MiXCR, one entry per CDR3 protein. Of roughly 490,000 distinct CDR3 sequences in the sample, about 20% were seen once. The specimen comprised peripheral blood mononuclear cells (PBMCs), sampled when the disease was refractory, from a patient treated with antithyroid drugs. Receptors originate from a female donor with Graves disease. The CDR3 runs from the conserved cysteine through the conserved F or W. D genes are given only for firm matches. Only some rows state a clone size, as once, few, many or a class for expanded clones.

d_call clone_size j_call v_call cdr3_aa cdr3_nt
TRBD2 many TRBJ2-5 TRBV20-1 CSALAGVETQYF TGCAGTGCCCTAGCGGGGGTAGAGACCCAGTACTTC
NA few TRBJ2-2 TRBV7-2 CASSLAGPAGTGELFF TGTGCCAGCAGCTTAGCTGGCCCCGCGGGAACCGGGGAGCTGTTTTTT
NA NA TRBJ1-1 TRBV4-3 CASSQDGRNTEAFF TGCGCCAGCAGCCAAGACGGTCGGAACACTGAAGCTTTCTTT
TRBD1 NA TRBJ2-2 TRBV2 CASGPPGQSNTGELFF TGTGCCAGCGGACCTCCGGGACAGTCGAACACCGGGGAGCTGTTTTTT
NA few TRBJ1-1 TRBV3-1 CASSRGGSRIEAFF TGTGCCAGCAGCCGGGGGGGGTCTCGGATTGAAGCTTTCTTT
NA many TRBJ1-1 TRBV11-3 CASSYRRGNTEAFF TGTGCCAGCAGCTATCGGAGAGGGAACACTGAAGCTTTCTTT
TRBD2 many TRBJ2-5 TRBV3-1 CASSLRDGRETQYF TGTGCCAGCAGCCTCCGGGACGGGAGGGAGACCCAGTACTTC
NA few TRBJ2-3 TRBV28 CASSISAVRDTQYF TGTGCCAGCAGCATTTCCGCCGTAAGAGATACGCAGTATTTT
TRBD1 few TRBJ1-2 TRBV6-4 CASSNYPGQGNYGYTF TGTGCCAGCAGTAACTACCCGGGACAGGGGAACTATGGCTACACCTTC
TRBD1 many TRBJ1-5 TRBV12-3/TRBV12-4 CASSRTGSNQPQHF TGTGCCAGCAGCAGGACAGGGTCCAATCAGCCCCAGCATTTT
NA many TRBJ1-2 TRBV28 CASRPSGIWGYTF TGTGCCAGCAGGCCATCCGGGATCTGGGGCTACACCTTC
TRBD1 NA TRBJ2-2 TRBV19 CASSIKLGQGSTGELFF TGTGCCAGTAGTATAAAGTTGGGACAGGGGTCCACCGGGGAGCTGTTTTTT
NA NA TRBJ2-2 TRBV5-1 CASSLTGPGELFF TGCGCCAGCAGCTTAACAGGACCCGGGGAGCTGTTTTTT
NA NA TRBJ1-1 TRBV20-1 CSARKATAGWDTEAFF TGCAGTGCTAGAAAAGCGACCGCCGGGTGGGACACTGAAGCTTTCTTT
TRBD1 many TRBJ1-4 TRBV28 CASRSPQGVKSNEKLFF TGTGCCAGCAGATCACCACAGGGGGTTAAATCTAATGAAAAACTGTTTTTT
NA few TRBJ1-1 TRBV19 CASSIQSNTEAFF TGTGCCAGTAGTATACAGTCGAACACTGAAGCTTTCTTT
NA NA TRBJ2-7 TRBV19 CASSPLRDRGDEQYF TGTGCCAGTAGTCCCCTTCGTGATCGGGGAGACGAGCAGTACTTC
NA NA TRBJ1-1 TRBV28 CASSPAGSFNTEAFF TGTGCCAGCAGTCCTGCAGGCAGTTTCAACACTGAAGCTTTCTTT
TRBD2 NA TRBJ2-1 TRBV25-1 CASSGEGLAGGRSYNEQFF TGTGCCAGCAGTGGGGAAGGACTAGCGGGGGGCCGCTCCTACAATGAGCAGTTCTTC
NA NA TRBJ1-1 TRBV7-8 CASSLMSENTEAFF TGTGCCAGCAGCTTAATGAGCGAGAACACTGAAGCTTTCTTT
NA many TRBJ1-5 TRBV28 CASSFHSTSNQPQHF TGTGCCAGCAGTTTTCACTCAACGAGCAATCAGCCCCAGCATTTT
TRBD1 many TRBJ1-4 TRBV6-7 CASTPGQGNEKLFF TGTGCCAGCACTCCGGGACAGGGCAATGAAAAACTGTTTTTT
TRBD1 few TRBJ1-2 TRBV29-1 CSVLQGLVNYGYTF TGCAGCGTTTTACAGGGGCTCGTTAACTATGGCTACACCTTC
TRBD1 NA TRBJ1-1 TRBV28 CASSTGTGGGEAFF TGTGCCAGCAGCACCGGGACAGGGGGCGGTGAAGCTTTCTTT
NA many TRBJ1-1 TRBV3-1 CASSQDREYTEAFF TGTGCCAGCAGCCAAGACAGGGAATATACTGAAGCTTTCTTT
NA few TRBJ1-6 TRBV2 CASSELDSEGDSPLHF TGTGCCAGCAGTGAACTGGACTCCGAGGGGGATTCACCCCTCCACTTT
TRBD2 NA TRBJ2-1 TRBV28 CASSPTGGARDEQFF TGTGCCAGCAGCCCCACGGGGGGGGCGCGCGATGAGCAGTTCTTC
NA once TRBJ1-2 TRBV25-1 CASSELTTHYGYTF TGTGCCAGCAGTGAACTGACGACACACTATGGCTACACCTTC
TRBD2 NA TRBJ2-2 TRBV6-1 CASTMVAGTGELFF TGTGCCAGCACCATGGTAGCGGGAACCGGGGAGCTGTTTTTT
TRBD1 NA TRBJ2-2 TRBV2 CASSGQGKAGELFF TGTGCCAGCAGTGGACAGGGGAAAGCCGGGGAGCTGTTTTTT
NA few TRBJ1-2 TRBV25-1 CASSEFNRDNDFEGYTF TGTGCCAGCAGTGAATTCAACCGGGACAATGATTTTGAGGGCTACACCTTC
TRBD1 NA TRBJ1-4 TRBV28 CASRRTGNGEKLFF TGTGCCAGCAGGCGGACAGGGAACGGTGAAAAACTGTTTTTT
NA once TRBJ1-1 TRBV5-5 CASSPTAGLNTEAFF TGTGCCAGCAGCCCAACAGCGGGCTTGAACACTGAAGCTTTCTTT
NA NA TRBJ1-3 TRBV2 CASVGVGSSGNTIYF TGTGCCAGCGTCGGTGTAGGGAGCTCTGGAAACACCATATATTTT
NA many TRBJ1-5 TRBV6-5 CASSYVTDPRGPQHF TGTGCCAGCAGTTATGTGACAGATCCCCGAGGGCCCCAGCATTTT
TRBD1 few TRBJ2-5 TRBV19 CASSDRGRGETQYF TGTGCCAGTAGTGACAGGGGGCGAGGAGAGACCCAGTACTTC
TRBD1 NA TRBJ1-2 TRBV19 CASSTGGTAPLGTF TGTGCCAGTAGTACCGGGGGGACAGCTCCGCTTGGGACCTTC
TRBD1 many TRBJ1-6 TRBV7-2 CASSLGQGDGSPLHF TGTGCCAGCAGCTTAGGACAGGGGGACGGTTCACCCCTCCACTTT
NA NA TRBJ2-4 TRBV12-3/TRBV12-4 CASSPASRGIQYF TGTGCCAGCAGTCCGGCCAGTCGCGGCATTCAGTACTTC
NA many TRBJ2-4 TRBV6-1 CASSEVAQVGWVEYF TGTGCCAGCAGTGAAGTAGCCCAAGTTGGGTGGGTGGAGTACTTC
TRBD1 many TRBJ2-7 TRBV2 CASSGDRGSYEQYF TGTGCCAGCAGTGGGGACAGGGGGTCCTACGAGCAGTACTTC
NA NA TRBJ1-5 TRBV11-3 CASSLKGREDQPQHF TGTGCCAGCAGCTTAAAAGGGAGAGAGGATCAGCCCCAGCATTTT
NA many TRBJ1-2 TRBV12-3/TRBV12-4 CASSVRAVGYGYTF TGTGCCAGCAGTGTAAGGGCAGTAGGCTATGGCTACACCTTC
NA NA TRBJ2-2 TRBV19 CASSIEGGTGELFF TGTGCCAGTAGTATCGAGGGCGGCACCGGGGAGCTGTTTTTT
NA many TRBJ1-5 TRBV2 CASSLTDNSNQPQHF TGTGCCAGCAGTCTGACAGATAATAGCAATCAGCCCCAGCATTTT
TRBD2 NA TRBJ2-5 TRBV7-8 CASSLGLAGGIFQETQYF TGTGCCAGCAGCTTAGGACTAGCGGGAGGGATATTCCAAGAGACCCAGTACTTC
NA few TRBJ2-2 TRBV29-1 CSALRDTGELFF TGCAGCGCACTTAGGGACACCGGGGAGCTGTTTTTT
NA many TRBJ2-5 TRBV11-2 CASSSPTGGPETQYF TGTGCCAGCAGCTCTCCCACCGGAGGGCCTGAGACCCAGTACTTC
NA NA TRBJ2-2 TRBV29-1 CSGGGANTGELFF TGCAGCGGGGGGGGCGCGAACACCGGGGAGCTGTTTTTT
NA many TRBJ1-2 TRBV29-1 CSVERSRGSGGYTF TGCAGCGTTGAAAGGTCCAGGGGCAGCGGCGGCTACACCTTC
NA many TRBJ1-2 TRBV6-5 CASSYSGSGYGYTF TGTGCCAGCAGTTACTCCGGTTCCGGCTATGGCTACACCTTC
TRBD2 many TRBJ2-5 TRBV7-2 CASSFGLASQETQYF TGTGCCAGCAGCTTCGGACTAGCGAGCCAAGAGACCCAGTACTTC
NA many TRBJ2-2 TRBV27 CASSPGPSWDTGELFF TGTGCCAGCAGTCCGGGGCCTAGCTGGGACACCGGGGAGCTGTTTTTT
NA many TRBJ2-7 TRBV28 CASRVAGQASYEQYF TGTGCCAGCCGCGTAGCGGGACAGGCATCCTACGAGCAGTACTTC